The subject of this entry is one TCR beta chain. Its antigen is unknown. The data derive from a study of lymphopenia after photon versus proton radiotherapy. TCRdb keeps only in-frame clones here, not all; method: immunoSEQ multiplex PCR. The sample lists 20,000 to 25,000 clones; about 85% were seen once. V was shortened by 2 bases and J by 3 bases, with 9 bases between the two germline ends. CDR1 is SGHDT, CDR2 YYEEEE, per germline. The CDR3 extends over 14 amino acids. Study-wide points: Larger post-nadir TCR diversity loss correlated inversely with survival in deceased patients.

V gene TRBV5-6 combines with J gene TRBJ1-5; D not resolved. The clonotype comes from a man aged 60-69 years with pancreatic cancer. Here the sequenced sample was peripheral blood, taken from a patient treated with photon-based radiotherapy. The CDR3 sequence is CASSFRWANQPQHF. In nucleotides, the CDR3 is TGTGCCAGCAGCTTCCGGTGGGCCAATCAGCCCCAGCATTTT. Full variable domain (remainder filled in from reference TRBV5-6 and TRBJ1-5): DAGVTQSPTHLIKTRGQQVTLRCSPKSGHDTVSWYQQALGQGPQFIFQYYEEEERQRGNFPDRFSGHQFPNYSSELNVNALLLGDSALYLCASSFRWANQPQHFGDGTRLSIL.